This record looks at one T cell receptor beta chain sequence and its context. This entry is derived from a study of T cells in Graves' hyperthyroidism and ophthalmopathy. The source material, RNA transcripts, was used to amplify TCR beta CDR3 regions. Initially, a first-round RT-PCR of the TCR CDR3 employed the HTBI primer set. TCRdb reprocessed the multiplex PCR reads via MiXCR and lists one record per CDR3 protein. There are over 150,000 distinct CDR3 sequences in the sample; about 15% occur only once, and roughly 55% lies in the top ten. The germline V gene encodes CDR1 SGHKS and CDR2 YYEKEE (reference sequence). The CDR3 consists of 15 residues. Trimming pared 4 bases from V and 3 bases from J, leaving 17 bases between. The patients, who ranged from 18 to 65 in age, presented with newly diagnosed hyperthyroidism lasting under 2 months.

Sequencing was performed on blood. The sequence was collected from a woman aged 50 to 60 with Graves' hyperthyroidism. The V and J genes are TRBV5-5 and TRBJ2-7, with D perhaps matching TRBD1 (6 bases). The CDR3 bases are TGTGCCAGCAGCGCGGCCGGGACACAATACTACGAGCAGTACTTC. Amino acids: CASSAAGTQYYEQYF.